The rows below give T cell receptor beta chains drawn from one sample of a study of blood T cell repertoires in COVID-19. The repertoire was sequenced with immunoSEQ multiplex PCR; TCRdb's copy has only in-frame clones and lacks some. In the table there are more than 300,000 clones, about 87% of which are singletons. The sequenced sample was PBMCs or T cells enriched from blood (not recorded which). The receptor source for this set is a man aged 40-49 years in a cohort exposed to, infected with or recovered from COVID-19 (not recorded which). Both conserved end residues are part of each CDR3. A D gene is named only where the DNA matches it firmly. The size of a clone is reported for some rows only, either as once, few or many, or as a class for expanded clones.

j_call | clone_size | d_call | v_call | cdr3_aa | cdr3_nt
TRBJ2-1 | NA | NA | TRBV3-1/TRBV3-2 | CASSQVASRGNEQFF | TGTGCCAGCAGCCAAGTGGCTAGCCGGGGGAATGAGCAGTTCTTC
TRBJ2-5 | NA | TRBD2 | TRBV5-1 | CASSLDLAVKTQYF | TGCGCCAGCAGCTTGGACCTAGCGGTAAAGACCCAGTACTTC
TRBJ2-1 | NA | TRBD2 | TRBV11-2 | CASSLGSRTRLGEQFF | TGTGCCAGCAGCTTAGGAAGTAGGACTAGGTTGGGTGAGCAGTTCTTC
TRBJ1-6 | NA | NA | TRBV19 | CASSIVSVHF | TGTGCCAGTAGTATAGTAAGCGTCCACTTT
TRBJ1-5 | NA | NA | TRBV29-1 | CSVPGVLRNQPQHF | TGCAGCGTTCCCGGGGTACTTCGCAATCAGCCCCAGCATTTT
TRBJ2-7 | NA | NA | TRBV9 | CASSGGAGISLEQYF | TGTGCCAGCAGCGGGGGAGCCGGGATTTCTCTCGAGCAGTACTTC
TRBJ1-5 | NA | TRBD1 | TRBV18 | CASSPPGTGSNQPQHF | TGTGCCAGCTCACCACCCGGGACAGGTAGCAATCAGCCCCAGCATTTT
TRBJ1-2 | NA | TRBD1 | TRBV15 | CATSRPINRGLYGYTF | TGTGCCACCAGCAGACCTATCAACAGGGGGCTTTATGGCTACACCTTC
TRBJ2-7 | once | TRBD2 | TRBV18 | CASSPGTSGRAYEQYF | TGTGCCAGCTCACCCGGGACTAGCGGGAGGGCCTACGAGCAGTACTTC
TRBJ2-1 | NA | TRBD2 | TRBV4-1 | CASSQDVLAGTNNEQFF | TGCGCCAGCAGCCAAGACGTACTAGCGGGCACTAACAATGAGCAGTTCTTC
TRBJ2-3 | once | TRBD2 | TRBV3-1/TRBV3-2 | CASSLRAGGPEDTQYF | TGTGCCAGCAGCCTCCGAGCGGGAGGGCCGGAAGATACGCAGTATTTT
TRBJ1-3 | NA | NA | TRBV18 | CASSETAVSSGNTIYF | TGTGCCAGCTCAGAGACAGCCGTATCCTCTGGAAACACCATATATTTT
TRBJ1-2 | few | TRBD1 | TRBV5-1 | CASSPGTASKNYGYTF | TGCGCCAGCAGCCCCGGGACAGCGTCCAAGAACTATGGCTACACCTTC
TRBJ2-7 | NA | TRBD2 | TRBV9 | CASSVLAGPSYEQYF | TGTGCCAGCAGCGTATTAGCGGGTCCCTCCTACGAGCAGTACTTC
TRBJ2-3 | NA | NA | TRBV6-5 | CASTSPTDTQYF | TGTGCCAGCACCTCTCCCACAGATACGCAGTATTTT
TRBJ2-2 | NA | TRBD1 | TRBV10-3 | CAITRGPGTGELFF | TGTGCCATCACGAGGGGGCCGGGCACCGGGGAGCTGTTTTTT
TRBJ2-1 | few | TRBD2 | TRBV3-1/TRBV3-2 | CASSPIAGGNSGDEQFF | TGTGCCAGCAGCCCAATAGCGGGAGGGAATTCGGGGGATGAGCAGTTCTTC
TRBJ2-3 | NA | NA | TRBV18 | CASSPVPSGDTQYF | TGTGCCAGCTCACCGGTCCCTTCGGGAGATACGCAGTATTTT
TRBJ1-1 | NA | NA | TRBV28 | CASSSLGDSTEAFF | TGTGCCAGCAGTTCCCTCGGGGATAGCACTGAAGCTTTCTTT
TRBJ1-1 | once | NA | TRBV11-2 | CASSTDTSNTEAFF | TGTGCCAGCAGCACAGATACCAGTAACACTGAAGCTTTCTTT
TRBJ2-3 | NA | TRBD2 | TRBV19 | CASSFPASGRDTSTDTQYF | TGTGCCAGTAGTTTTCCGGCCAGCGGGAGGGATACTAGCACAGATACGCAGTATTTT
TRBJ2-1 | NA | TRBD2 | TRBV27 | CASSITSGRNEQFF | TGTGCCAGCAGTATCACTAGCGGAAGAAATGAGCAGTTCTTC
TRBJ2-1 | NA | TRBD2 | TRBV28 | CASSPSSSGRALYEQFF | TGTGCCAGCAGTCCCTCCTCCAGCGGGAGGGCCTTATATGAGCAGTTCTTC
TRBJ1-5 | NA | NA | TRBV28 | CASSFLRGANNQPQHF | TGTGCCAGTAGCTTCTTAAGGGGTGCTAACAATCAGCCCCAGCATTTT
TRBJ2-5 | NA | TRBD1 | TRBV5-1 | CASNKGAGETQYF | TGCGCCAGCAATAAGGGGGCGGGAGAGACCCAGTACTTC
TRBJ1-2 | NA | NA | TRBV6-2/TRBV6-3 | CASSQQGMGGYTF | TGTGCCAGCAGTCAACAGGGAATGGGTGGCTACACCTTC
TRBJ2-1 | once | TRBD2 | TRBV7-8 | CASSPERGSSYNEQFF | TGTGCCAGCAGCCCAGAGCGGGGAAGCTCCTACAATGAGCAGTTCTTC
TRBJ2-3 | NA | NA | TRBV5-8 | CASTPFGERVTDTQYF | TGTGCCAGCACCCCGTTTGGGGAGCGGGTAACAGATACGCAGTATTTT
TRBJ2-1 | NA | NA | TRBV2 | CASKKAVTSFNEQFF | TGTGCCAGCAAAAAAGCGGTCACATCATTCAATGAGCAGTTCTTC